Listed below are T cell receptor beta chains from one sample, sequenced in a study of T cells in Graves' hyperthyroidism and ophthalmopathy. MiXCR was run by TCRdb on the multiplex PCR reads, yielding one entry per CDR3 protein. The table has about half a million distinct CDR3 sequences, about 20% seen once. Sequenced: blood. These receptors all come from a woman aged 70-85 years with Graves' ophthalmopathy. Both conserved end residues are part of each CDR3. The order of the fields is V gene, D gene, J gene, clone size, CDR3 length, CDR3 DNA, CDR3 protein. The D gene is left open where the match is weak. Rows give clone size only sometimes, using once, few, many, or a class for an expanded clone.

v_gene: TRBV15; d_gene: NA; j_gene: TRBJ2-2; abundance: NA; len: 16; CDR3nt: TGTGCCACCAGCAGACCCCTCGGGGGTATGGCCGGGGAGCTGTTTTTT; CDR3aa: CATSRPLGGMAGELFF
v_gene: TRBV19; d_gene: NA; j_gene: TRBJ1-2; abundance: NA; len: 16; CDR3nt: TGTGCCAGTAGGGGGGGAGCAGGGAAGCGCAACTATGGCTACACCTTC; CDR3aa: CASRGGAGKRNYGYTF
v_gene: TRBV7-2; d_gene: TRBD2; j_gene: TRBJ2-3; abundance: NA; len: 15; CDR3nt: TGTGCCAGCAGCTACCGACTAGCATCTGCGGATACGCAGTATTTT; CDR3aa: CASSYRLASADTQYF
v_gene: TRBV7-9; d_gene: NA; j_gene: TRBJ2-1; abundance: many; len: 14; CDR3nt: TGTGCCAGCAGCTTAGTTCTAGCAGGCAATGAGCAGTTCTTC; CDR3aa: CASSLVLAGNEQFF
v_gene: TRBV6-1; d_gene: NA; j_gene: TRBJ2-2; abundance: NA; len: 11; CDR3nt: TGTGCCAGCAGGCCTGGGGGGGAGCTGTTTTTT; CDR3aa: CASRPGGELFF
v_gene: TRBV6-2/TRBV6-3; d_gene: NA; j_gene: TRBJ2-3; abundance: NA; len: 15; CDR3nt: TGTGCCAGCGCCCGGGACTTGGGAAGCACAGATACGCAGTATTTT; CDR3aa: CASARDLGSTDTQYF
v_gene: TRBV12-3/TRBV12-4; d_gene: NA; j_gene: TRBJ2-4; abundance: few; len: 12; CDR3nt: TGTGCCAGCAGTTTAATGGGGGGGCTCCAGTACTTC; CDR3aa: CASSLMGGLQYF
v_gene: TRBV12-3/TRBV12-4; d_gene: NA; j_gene: TRBJ2-1; abundance: NA; len: 15; CDR3nt: TGTGCCAGCACCTCCCGAGGTGGGAAGGGCCATGAGCAGTTCTTC; CDR3aa: CASTSRGGKGHEQFF
v_gene: TRBV12-3/TRBV12-4; d_gene: NA; j_gene: TRBJ2-7; abundance: NA; len: 12; CDR3nt: TGTGCCCTTAGAGAGATCGGCTACGAGCAGTACTTC; CDR3aa: CALREIGYEQYF
v_gene: TRBV6-1; d_gene: TRBD1; j_gene: TRBJ1-4; abundance: NA; len: 12; CDR3nt: TGTGCCAGCAGCCAAACAGGGGGCTTACTGTTTTTT; CDR3aa: CASSQTGGLLFF
v_gene: TRBV28; d_gene: TRBD1; j_gene: TRBJ2-7; abundance: few; len: 14; CDR3nt: TGTGCCAGCAGTTTTTGGGACAGGGCGGGCGAGCAGTACTTC; CDR3aa: CASSFWDRAGEQYF
v_gene: TRBV4-1; d_gene: TRBD2; j_gene: TRBJ2-3; abundance: few; len: 17; CDR3nt: TGCGCCAGCAGCCAAGCGACAAATGGTGCGGGGGGCGATACGCAGTATTTT; CDR3aa: CASSQATNGAGGDTQYF
v_gene: TRBV5-8; d_gene: TRBD1; j_gene: TRBJ1-2; abundance: NA; len: 17; CDR3nt: TGTGCCAGCAGCTTGGGAGGGACAGGGAGTGTGGAAACGGGCTACACCTTC; CDR3aa: CASSLGGTGSVETGYTF
v_gene: TRBV20-1; d_gene: NA; j_gene: TRBJ1-5; abundance: NA; len: 15; CDR3nt: TGCAGTGCTAGAGTGAAGGGCGGTAGCAATCAGCCCCAGCATTTT; CDR3aa: CSARVKGGSNQPQHF
v_gene: TRBV12-5; d_gene: NA; j_gene: TRBJ2-1; abundance: NA; len: 12; CDR3nt: TGTGCTAGTGGTTCTAATAGGAATGAGCAGTTCTTC; CDR3aa: CASGSNRNEQFF
v_gene: TRBV28; d_gene: NA; j_gene: TRBJ1-3; abundance: NA; len: 16; CDR3nt: TGTGCCAGCAGCCCCCCCGGAGGGATCTCTGGAAACACCATATATTTT; CDR3aa: CASSPPGGISGNTIYF
v_gene: TRBV2; d_gene: NA; j_gene: TRBJ2-3; abundance: many; len: 11; CDR3nt: TGTGCCAGCAGTTGGGCAGATACGCAGTATTTT; CDR3aa: CASSWADTQYF
v_gene: TRBV7-2; d_gene: NA; j_gene: TRBJ2-7; abundance: many; len: 14; CDR3nt: TGTGCCAGCAGCTTTCGTCTAGAGCCTAACGAGCAGTACTTC; CDR3aa: CASSFRLEPNEQYF
v_gene: TRBV11-2; d_gene: NA; j_gene: TRBJ2-7; abundance: NA; len: 18; CDR3nt: TGTGCCAGCAGCCTCACACGACCTTACAGGGAGCTCTCCTACGAGCAGTACTTC; CDR3aa: CASSLTRPYRELSYEQYF
v_gene: TRBV5-5; d_gene: NA; j_gene: TRBJ2-1; abundance: few; len: 16; CDR3nt: TGTGCCAGCAGCTTGCGGGGGGCAGCTTCCTACAATGAGCAGTTCTTC; CDR3aa: CASSLRGAASYNEQFF
v_gene: TRBV6-1; d_gene: NA; j_gene: TRBJ1-1; abundance: many; len: 13; CDR3nt: TGTGCCAGCAGTGGGGGCAGGAACACTGAAGCTTTCTTT; CDR3aa: CASSGGRNTEAFF
v_gene: TRBV19; d_gene: TRBD2; j_gene: TRBJ2-5; abundance: NA; len: 16; CDR3nt: TGTGCCAGTAGTCTGCCTAGCGGGAGCTTCAGGGAGACCCAGTACTTC; CDR3aa: CASSLPSGSFRETQYF
v_gene: TRBV3-1; d_gene: NA; j_gene: TRBJ2-7; abundance: few; len: 14; CDR3nt: TGTGCCAGCAGCAGTCCTGGCGCAACCTACGAGCAGTACTTC; CDR3aa: CASSSPGATYEQYF
v_gene: TRBV30; d_gene: NA; j_gene: TRBJ2-7; abundance: NA; len: 12; CDR3nt: TGTGCCTGGAGTGTCTCGCAGTACGAGCAGTACTTC; CDR3aa: CAWSVSQYEQYF
v_gene: TRBV2; d_gene: NA; j_gene: TRBJ2-5; abundance: NA; len: 12; CDR3nt: TGTGCCAGCGGGAGGGGGCTGGAGACCCAGTACTTC; CDR3aa: CASGRGLETQYF
v_gene: TRBV7-9; d_gene: NA; j_gene: TRBJ2-7; abundance: NA; len: 16; CDR3nt: TGTGCCAGCAGCCAAACGACCAGCCCAAACCCCTACGAGCAGTACTTC; CDR3aa: CASSQTTSPNPYEQYF
v_gene: TRBV30; d_gene: NA; j_gene: TRBJ2-7; abundance: many; len: 12; CDR3nt: TGTGCCTGGAGTGTAAGTGGGAGCGAGCAGTACTTC; CDR3aa: CAWSVSGSEQYF
v_gene: TRBV5-1; d_gene: NA; j_gene: TRBJ2-7; abundance: NA; len: 14; CDR3nt: TGCGCCAGCAGCTTGCAGGGAAACACCTACGAGCAGTACTTC; CDR3aa: CASSLQGNTYEQYF
v_gene: TRBV6-6; d_gene: NA; j_gene: TRBJ1-2; abundance: NA; len: 15; CDR3nt: TGTGCCAGCAGTTACTCCCGGGGGGTAGGCTATGGCTACACCTTC; CDR3aa: CASSYSRGVGYGYTF
v_gene: TRBV11-2; d_gene: NA; j_gene: TRBJ1-4; abundance: few; len: 16; CDR3nt: TGTGCCAGCAGCGCCAGGGGAACGGCTTCTAATGAAAAACTGTTTTTT; CDR3aa: CASSARGTASNEKLFF
v_gene: TRBV20-1; d_gene: NA; j_gene: TRBJ1-3; abundance: NA; len: 13; CDR3nt: TGCAGTGCCGCCCGCGGATCTGGAAACACCATATATTTT; CDR3aa: CSAARGSGNTIYF
v_gene: TRBV5-5; d_gene: TRBD2; j_gene: TRBJ2-1; abundance: few; len: 17; CDR3nt: TGTGCCAGCAGCTTGGCCCTGGGGACTAGCGGGAACAATGAGCAGTTCTTC; CDR3aa: CASSLALGTSGNNEQFF
v_gene: TRBV7-2; d_gene: TRBD1; j_gene: TRBJ1-1; abundance: NA; len: 14; CDR3nt: TGTGCCAGCAACGGACAGGGGTCGAACACTGAAGCTTTCTTT; CDR3aa: CASNGQGSNTEAFF
v_gene: TRBV4-1; d_gene: NA; j_gene: TRBJ2-1; abundance: NA; len: 14; CDR3nt: TGCGCCAGCAGCCAATCCCCAGGGTTGGATGAGCAGTTCTTC; CDR3aa: CASSQSPGLDEQFF
v_gene: TRBV24-1; d_gene: NA; j_gene: TRBJ2-1; abundance: NA; len: 11; CDR3nt: TGTGCCACCTCCTATTTCTCCGAGCAGTTCTTC; CDR3aa: CATSYFSEQFF
v_gene: TRBV18; d_gene: NA; j_gene: TRBJ1-1; abundance: many; len: 15; CDR3nt: TGTGCCAGCTCTCTCCGGGGAGACACGAACACTGAAGCTTTCTTT; CDR3aa: CASSLRGDTNTEAFF
v_gene: TRBV7-2; d_gene: NA; j_gene: TRBJ2-1; abundance: many; len: 14; CDR3nt: TGTGCCAGCAGCTTAGCGGGAGAGATCAATGAGCAGTTCTTC; CDR3aa: CASSLAGEINEQFF
v_gene: TRBV9; d_gene: NA; j_gene: TRBJ1-3; abundance: NA; len: 17; CDR3nt: TGTGCCAGCAGCAATCGTGGAACATTGACCTCTGGAAACACCATATATTTT; CDR3aa: CASSNRGTLTSGNTIYF
v_gene: TRBV7-3; d_gene: NA; j_gene: TRBJ2-5; abundance: NA; len: 14; CDR3nt: TGTGCCAGCAGCTTATCGGGACCCCCAACTAAACAGTACTTC; CDR3aa: CASSLSGPPTKQYF
v_gene: TRBV30; d_gene: NA; j_gene: TRBJ2-7; abundance: many; len: 11; CDR3nt: TGTGCCTGGAGTCGCCAGTACGAGCAGTACTTC; CDR3aa: CAWSRQYEQYF
v_gene: TRBV5-1; d_gene: NA; j_gene: TRBJ2-3; abundance: NA; len: 14; CDR3nt: TGCGCCAGCAGTCGAGTAATGCGCGCAGATACGCAGTATTTT; CDR3aa: CASSRVMRADTQYF
v_gene: TRBV28; d_gene: TRBD2; j_gene: TRBJ2-3; abundance: NA; len: 17; CDR3nt: TGTGCCAGCAGTCGCGGGACTAGCGGGAGGGGGATAGATACGCAGTATTTT; CDR3aa: CASSRGTSGRGIDTQYF
v_gene: TRBV4-1; d_gene: NA; j_gene: TRBJ2-7; abundance: NA; len: 15; CDR3nt: TGCGCCAGCAGCCAAGTAACTAGCTTGACCTACGAGCAGTACTTC; CDR3aa: CASSQVTSLTYEQYF
v_gene: TRBV5-1; d_gene: TRBD2; j_gene: TRBJ2-3; abundance: NA; len: 16; CDR3nt: TGCGCCAGCAGCTTGGACCTAGCGGGAAGCACAGATACGCAGTATTTT; CDR3aa: CASSLDLAGSTDTQYF
v_gene: TRBV6-5; d_gene: NA; j_gene: TRBJ1-2; abundance: NA; len: 14; CDR3nt: TGTGCCAGCAGTTATCCGGGGGGGCAGGGCGGCTACACCTTC; CDR3aa: CASSYPGGQGGYTF
v_gene: TRBV9; d_gene: TRBD1; j_gene: TRBJ2-3; abundance: NA; len: 19; CDR3nt: TGTGCCAGCAGCATGGGACAGGGAATCGGTTATGGAGGCACAGATACGCAGTATTTT; CDR3aa: CASSMGQGIGYGGTDTQYF
v_gene: TRBV20-1; d_gene: NA; j_gene: TRBJ2-7; abundance: few; len: 15; CDR3nt: TGCAGTGCTAGAGTAGTGGGGAGAACGGACTACGAGCAGTACTTC; CDR3aa: CSARVVGRTDYEQYF
v_gene: TRBV2; d_gene: TRBD1; j_gene: TRBJ2-7; abundance: NA; len: 14; CDR3nt: TGTGCCAGCAGTGAGGGCAGGGGGATCTACGAGCAGTACTTC; CDR3aa: CASSEGRGIYEQYF
v_gene: TRBV5-1; d_gene: NA; j_gene: TRBJ1-2; abundance: NA; len: 14; CDR3nt: TGCGCCAGCAGCTTGGACAGGGCGGCTTATGGCTACACCTTC; CDR3aa: CASSLDRAAYGYTF
v_gene: TRBV27; d_gene: TRBD2; j_gene: TRBJ2-1; abundance: NA; len: 20; CDR3nt: TGTGCCAGCAGTTTAGGGGGGGCGCGACTAGCGGGGAGTCTTATATATGAGCAGTTCTTC; CDR3aa: CASSLGGARLAGSLIYEQFF